This T cell receptor (beta chain) derives from a study of T cell responses to AZD1222 COVID-19 vaccine. For the study at large: Doses given second, at about 4 or about 12 weeks, were pooled.

CDR1 and CDR2 from the germline V gene are SGHRS and YFSETQ. This CDR3 has 17 amino acids. V shed 0 bases and J 2 bases; nucleotides not matched to a gene: 5. Worth noting for this clone: What it binds is not known.

Findings and limits, study-wide: It was only after the peak T cell response that any repertoires were sampled. Just a handful of AZD1222 recipients tested seropositive at baseline. Breadth and depth of Spike-specific TCRs rose after two AZD1222 doses.

Produced via immunoSEQ multiplex PCR; TCRdb's table is partial and in-frame only. Of 110,000 to 150,000 clones in the sample, roughly 92% were seen once. The chain combines TRBV5-1 with TRBJ1-5; 10 positions match TRBD1. The sample was peripheral blood, taken on day 0 of AZD1222 vaccination. The sequence came from an adult in good health. CDR3 region: CASSLAGQGVGNQPQHF. For the CDR3, the DNA is TGCGCCAGCAGCTTGGCCGGACAGGGGGTAGGCAATCAGCCCCAGCATTTT.